A single sample is the source of the 29 T cell receptor beta chains below, sequenced in a study of regulatory T cells in long-lasting Graves disease. Building the TCR beta libraries relied on iRepertoire HTBI primers, and CDR3 regions underwent Arm-PCR. TCRdb re-called the multiplex PCR reads with MiXCR, one entry per CDR3 protein. Seen here are a few hundred thousand distinct CDR3 sequences, 20% to 25% observed once, and the top ten hold around 7%. Time point of the sample: persistent/refractory GD, antithyroid drugs over 5 years with positive TRAb. PBMC RNA was the source of the TCR library. The input for sequencing was peripheral blood mononuclear cells (PBMCs), taken when the disease was refractory, from a patient treated with antithyroid drugs. The receptor source for this set is a female donor with Graves disease.

This sequence joins TRBV29-1 and TRBJ2-7; D gene ambiguous. The CDR3 consists of 13 residues. The germline V gene has CDR1 SQVTM and CDR2 ANQGSEA. Trimming pared 2 bases from V and 4 bases from J, leaving 12 bases between. The CDR3 spells CSVESTEEYEQYF. As DNA, the CDR3 is TGCAGCGTTGAAAGTACGGAAGAGTACGAGCAGTACTTC.

This clonotype has a count of ten or more. This chain links TRBV6-1 with TRBJ1-4, with 9 bases aligning to TRBD1. Trimming removed 1 base from V and 8 bases from J; junction bases left unmatched: 8. The germline V gene has CDR1 MNHNS and CDR2 SASEGT. CDR3 length: 16 residues. In DNA form, the CDR3 reads TGTGCCAGCAGTGAAGTACGGGGGACAGGGAAGGAAAAACTGTTTTTT. It translates to CASSEVRGTGKEKLFF.

This clonotype appeared many times. The genes are TRBV7-2 and TRBJ2-5; D unclear. Trimming removed 2 bases from V and 2 bases from J, with 12 bases in between. The CDR3 length is 15 residues. Germline V gene lookup returns CDR1 SGHTA and CDR2 FQGNSA. CDR3 loop: CASSLFRTYQETQYF. As DNA, the CDR3 is TGTGCCAGCAGCTTATTTCGAACGTATCAAGAGACCCAGTACTTC.

The chain carries TRBV19 and TRBJ2-5; D is perhaps TRBD1 or TRBD2 (5 bases each). The CDR3 runs 12 residues. With 5 bases removed from V and 5 bases from J, the gap between germline ends came to 9 bases. Germline V gene lookup returns CDR1 LNHDA and CDR2 SQIVND (reference sequence). Written as DNA, the CDR3 is TGTGCCAGTAGTGGGACCGTGGAGACCCAGTACTTC. This codes for CASSGTVETQYF.

This clonotype was counted at least ten times. The gene calls are TRBV29-1 and TRBJ1-1; D may be TRBD1 (5 bases). The CDR3 is 15 residues long. CDR1 and CDR2 from the germline V gene are SQVTM and ANQGSEA. Trimming took 7 bases from V and 4 from J, leaving 22 bases between them. Written as DNA, the CDR3 is TGCAGCGCCGGCGGAGGGGCGAGCGAGGTCACTGAAGCTTTCTTT. Protein product: CSAGGGASEVTEAFF.

This clonotype was observed many times. The chain joins TRBV12-3 or TRBV12-4 to TRBJ2-7, with 10 bases that match TRBD2. V dropped 6 bases and J dropped 3; count of bases not matched to a gene: 2. The CDR3 totals 13 residues. CDR3 nucleotide sequence: TGTGCCAGCAGAGGACTAGCGGACTACGAGCAGTACTTC. This gives the protein CASRGLADYEQYF.

This chain joins TRBV6-2 or TRBV6-3 and TRBJ2-5; D could derive from TRBD1 or TRBD2 (5 bases each). With 3 bases removed from V and 5 bases from J, the gap between germline ends came to 19 bases. This CDR3 is 16 amino acids long. The germline CDR1 and CDR2 sequences are MNHEY and SVGEGT. CDR3 nucleotide sequence: TGTGCCAGCAGTTATTTCCCCGGGACCTCAGGGGAGACCCAGTACTTC. It is translated as CASSYFPGTSGETQYF.

This clonotype has only a few counts. The V call is TRBV5-1, the J call TRBJ2-7; D is undetermined. The germline V gene has CDR1 SGHRS and CDR2 YFSETQ. Trimming took 4 bases from V and 3 from J, leaving 11 bases between them. This CDR3 comprises 13 residues. The CDR3 region has the DNA TGCGCCAGCAGCCTGACATACCGCTACGAGCAGTACTTC. Amino acid sequence: CASSLTYRYEQYF.

On this clonotype: The likely explanation is a read error, given a far larger clone one base away. The chain recombines TRBV13 with TRBJ1-5; tentative D call: TRBD1 (6 bases). The germline V gene encodes CDR1 PRHDT and CDR2 FYEKMQ (reference sequence). The CDR3 runs 13 residues. With 5 bases removed from V and 4 bases from J, the gap between germline ends came to 9 bases. The DNA of the CDR3 is TGTGCCAGCAGCCATCAGGGGAATCAGCCCCAGCATTTT. It codes for CASSHQGNQPQHF.

This clonotype was detected a few times. The rearrangement uses TRBV7-9 and TRBJ1-1; D gene uncertain. CDR1 and CDR2 (germline): SEHNR, FQNEAQ (reference sequence). The V and J ends lost 5 bases and 6 bases respectively, with 16 bases between them. This CDR3 has 14 amino acids. The CDR3 bases are TGTGCCAGCAGCCCAGCGCCCGGACGCGCTGAAGCTTTCTTT. It codes for CASSPAPGRAEAFF.

The gene calls are TRBV20-1 and TRBJ1-2; 8 bases align to TRBD1. J lost 5 bases, V lost 7 bases, and 6 bases had no gene match. Germline CDR1 is DFQATT and CDR2 is SNEGSKA (reference sequence). The CDR3 is 12 amino acids. The CDR3 coding sequence is TGCAGTGTTGCAACAGGGGGTTATGGCTACACCTTC. Amino acid sequence: CSVATGGYGYTF.

The chain is built from TRBV15 and TRBJ2-1, with D perhaps matching TRBD1 or TRBD2 (5 bases each). From germline, CDR1 is LNHNV and CDR2 YYDKDF (reference sequence). Trimming stripped 0 bases from V and 8 bases from J, with 8 bases between. This CDR3 spans 13 amino acids. For the CDR3, the DNA is TGTGCCACCAGCAGAGATGGGGGTTATGAGCAGTTCTTC. It is translated as CATSRDGGYEQFF.

This clonotype was seen once. The rearrangement links TRBV9 to TRBJ2-7; the match to TRBD2 covers 7 bases. V shed 2 bases, J shed 2 bases, and the junction held 7 bases outside the gene matches. The CDR3 spans 15 residues. Germline CDR1 is SGDLS and CDR2 is YYNGEE. The chain's CDR3 is CASSVSPGLPYEQYF. For the CDR3, the DNA is TGTGCCAGCAGCGTCTCTCCGGGACTACCCTACGAGCAGTACTTC.

This clonotype rates as medium-sized. The chain carries TRBV28 and TRBJ1-6; D is unresolved. This CDR3 contains 14 residues. Trimming took off 2 bases at V and 10 bases at J, with 12 bases between the two ends. Germline loops: CDR1 MDHEN, CDR2 SYDVKM. In DNA, the CDR3 is TGTGCCAGCAGTTTACCCGACGAGTGGTCACCCCTCCACTTT. Its protein is CASSLPDEWSPLHF. Together with reference TRBV28 and TRBJ1-6, the CDR3 gives the full variable domain: DVKVTQSSRYLVKRTGEKVFLECVQDMDHENMFWYRQDPGLGLRLIYFSYDVKMKEKGDIPEGYSVSREKKERFSLILESASTNQTSMYLCASSLPDEWSPLHFGNGTRLTVT.

The chain carries TRBV20-1 and TRBJ2-7; 11 bases align to TRBD1. V trimming: 5 bases; J trimming: 5 bases; junction bases outside the gene matches: 2. Germline loops: CDR1 DFQATT, CDR2 SNEGSKA (reference sequence). CDR3 length equals 12 residues. Here the CDR3 DNA reads TGCAGTGCTTGGACAGGGGGCGACGAGCAGTACTTC. Its translation: CSAWTGGDEQYF.

The rearrangement uses TRBV7-2 and TRBJ2-5; 7 bases match TRBD2. V lost 3 bases and J lost 1; bases outside the gene matches: 5. The CDR3 extends over 15 amino acids. Germline CDR1 SGHTA, CDR2 FQGNSA. The CDR3 sequence: CASSFNSGSQETQYF. The CDR3 DNA reads TGTGCCAGCAGCTTCAATAGCGGGTCCCAAGAGACCCAGTACTTC.

Ten or more counts support this clonotype. This chain links TRBV28 with TRBJ2-7; 12 bases agree with TRBD2. CDR1 is MDHEN, CDR2 SYDVKM, per germline. The trim removed 7 bases at V and 5 bases at J, leaving 15 bases unmatched. This CDR3 has 17 amino acids. CDR3 loop: CASKGRGLGLAGDEQYF. As DNA, the CDR3 is TGTGCCAGCAAGGGAAGGGGGTTGGGACTAGCGGGCGACGAGCAGTACTTC.

This clonotype was seen many times. The chain joins TRBV7-2 to TRBJ2-5; a weak D match, TRBD1 (5 bases). CDR1 is SGHTA and CDR2 is FQGNSA in the germline V gene. This CDR3 is built from 13 residues. The V end lost 5 bases, the J end lost 3 bases, and 10 bases lay between the germline ends. The CDR3 sequence: CASSHDSEETQYF. CDR3 DNA: TGTGCCAGCAGCCACGACAGCGAAGAGACCCAGTACTTC.

This chain joins TRBV12-3 or TRBV12-4 and TRBJ1-6; perhaps TRBD1 as D (6 bases). Trimming left V 6 bases short and J 7 bases short, with 19 bases between. This CDR3 has 16 amino acids. CDR3 sequence: CASSSRDTSPNSPLHF. CDR3 sequence (DNA): TGTGCCAGCAGCTCCCGGGACACATCCCCAAATTCACCCCTCCACTTT.

This clonotype has ten or more counts. V and J are TRBV6-5 and TRBJ2-7, with TRBD2 as a possible D gene (5 bases). The CDR3 is 15 residues long. The V gene lost 0 bases and the J gene lost 2 bases, with 11 bases spanning the gap. CDR1 is MNHEY and CDR2 is SVGAGI in the germline V gene. CDR3 DNA: TGTGCCAGCAGTTACTCCGGGGAGACCGCCTACGAGCAGTACTTC. Its translation is CASSYSGETAYEQYF.

This clonotype was found a few times. The V call is TRBV30, the J call TRBJ1-5, with 9 bases fitting TRBD1. This CDR3 is 13 amino acids long. V lost 3 bases, J lost 7 bases, and 4 bases stayed unmatched. CDR1 GTSNPN and CDR2 SVGIG come from the germline V gene (reference sequence). CDR3 in DNA: TGTGCCTGGAGCCGGACAGGGGAACAGCCCCAGCATTTT. This translates into CAWSRTGEQPQHF.

This clonotype was observed a few times. The V call is TRBV10-3, the J call TRBJ2-7; 8 nucleotides line up with TRBD2. The germline V gene encodes CDR1 ENHRY and CDR2 SYGVKD. V lost 4 bases, J lost 5 bases, and 4 bases stayed unmatched. This CDR3 has 13 amino acids. CDR3: CAISAPGLDEQYF. CDR3 bases: TGTGCCATCAGTGCGCCGGGACTAGACGAGCAGTACTTC.

Many counts were recorded for this clonotype. The chain uses TRBV12-3 or TRBV12-4 and TRBJ1-2, with 7 positions matching TRBD1. CDR3 length equals 14 residues. The V and J ends lost 8 bases and 2 bases, in that order; junction bases with no gene match: 8. CDR3 in DNA: TGTGCCAGCTGGAAGAGAGGGGGCAACTATGGCTACACCTTC. Its protein product is CASWKRGGNYGYTF.

This clonotype was detected ten times or more. This chain connects TRBV29-1 to TRBJ2-7; 10 bases match TRBD2. Trimming cost V 6 bases and J 2 bases; bases outside gene matches: 7. CDR1 is SQVTM and CDR2 is ANQGSEA in the germline V gene. CDR3 size: 14 residues. The CDR3 spells CSVGASGSPYEQYF. The CDR3 DNA follows: TGCAGCGTGGGGGCTAGCGGGAGTCCCTACGAGCAGTACTTC.

Only a few counts were recorded for this clonotype. The chain uses TRBV30 and TRBJ2-7; maybe TRBD2 (6 bases). V was clipped by 2 bases and J by 5 bases, with 19 bases between them. There are 15 residues in the CDR3. In germline, CDR1 is GTSNPN, CDR2 SVGIG (reference sequence). The chain's CDR3 is CAWSSSGTGLHEQYF. In DNA form, the CDR3 reads TGTGCCTGGAGTTCCTCCGGGACTGGTCTCCACGAGCAGTACTTC.

This clonotype was picked up many times. The V call is TRBV6-1, the J call TRBJ2-5; TRBD2 agrees at 8 bases. Germline values: CDR1 MNHNS, CDR2 SASEGT. V gave up 5 bases and J gave up 2 bases; unmatched junction bases: 13. The CDR3 runs to 17 residues. The CDR3 is CASSQFSGKAGQETQYF. The CDR3 DNA reads TGTGCCAGCAGTCAATTTAGCGGGAAAGCGGGACAAGAGACCCAGTACTTC.

This clonotype has more than one count but fewer than ten. This sequence joins TRBV20-1 and TRBJ1-1, with unresolved D. Germline assignment: CDR1 DFQATT and CDR2 SNEGSKA (reference sequence). This CDR3 region has 13 residues. Trimming left V 3 bases short and J 4 bases short, with 12 bases between. CDR3 sequence reads: CSARKDPGTEAFF. The CDR3 coding sequence is TGCAGTGCTAGGAAGGACCCGGGCACTGAAGCTTTCTTT.

This clonotype was recorded a few times. V is TRBV30 and J is TRBJ1-2; no clear D. There are 13 residues in the CDR3. V was shortened by 0 bases and J by 4 bases, with 9 bases between the two germline ends. CDR1 is GTSNPN and CDR2 is SVGIG in the germline V gene (reference sequence). This CDR3 is CAWSVGRFYGYTF. The CDR3 DNA follows: TGTGCCTGGAGTGTAGGCAGGTTCTATGGCTACACCTTC.

This clonotype was picked up many times. The chain recombines TRBV28 with TRBJ2-7; D is uncertain. Germline V gives CDR1 MDHEN, CDR2 SYDVKM. The germline V and J ends were trimmed by 1 base and 6 bases, with 13 bases remaining between them. The CDR3 consists of 14 residues. Here the CDR3 reads CASSLLVRSGEQYF. In nucleotides, the CDR3 is TGTGCCAGCAGTTTATTGGTTAGAAGTGGCGAGCAGTACTTC.